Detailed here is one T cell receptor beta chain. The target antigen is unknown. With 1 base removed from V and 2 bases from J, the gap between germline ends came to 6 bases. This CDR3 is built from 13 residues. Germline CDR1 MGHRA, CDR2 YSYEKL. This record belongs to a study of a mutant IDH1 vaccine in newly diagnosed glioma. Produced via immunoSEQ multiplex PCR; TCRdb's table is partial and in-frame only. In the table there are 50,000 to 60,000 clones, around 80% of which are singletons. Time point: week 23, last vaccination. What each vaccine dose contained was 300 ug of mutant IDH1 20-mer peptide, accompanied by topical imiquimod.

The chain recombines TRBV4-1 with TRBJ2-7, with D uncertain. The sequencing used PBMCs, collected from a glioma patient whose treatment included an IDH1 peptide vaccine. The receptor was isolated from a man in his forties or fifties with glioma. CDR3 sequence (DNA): TGCGCCAGCAGCCAAGGGCTGGCCTACGAGCAGTACTTC. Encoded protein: CASSQGLAYEQYF.